This is a list of T cell receptor beta chains from one sample in a study of cytomegalovirus exposure and HLA in healthy donors. The assay was immunoSEQ multiplex PCR, and TCRdb's table has in-frame clones only and misses some. With some 52,000 clones in the sample, the ten largest clones hold 9% to 15%. Sequenced input: PBMCs. The origin of the receptors is an older woman in good health and CMV-seropositive. The CDR3 runs from the conserved cysteine through the conserved F or W. D genes are given only for firm matches.

v_call,j_call,d_call,cdr3_aa,cdr3_nt
TRBV4-3,TRBJ1-5,NA,CASSQGRNNQPQHF,TGCGCCAGCAGCCAAGGCAGGAATAATCAGCCCCAGCATTTT
TRBV18,TRBJ1-1,TRBD1,CASSPLTGQVDTEAFF,TGTGCCAGCTCACCACTGACAGGGCAAGTGGACACTGAAGCTTTCTTT
TRBV2,TRBJ1-2,TRBD1,CASSAGTELRGYTF,TGTGCCAGCAGTGCCGGGACAGAGCTAAGAGGCTACACCTTC
TRBV7-4,TRBJ1-4,NA,CASSEGGRVVGQDPGGKLFF,TGTGCCAGCAGCGAAGGGGGTAGGGTTGTGGGACAAGACCCTGGGGGAAAACTGTTTTTT
TRBV19,TRBJ2-1,TRBD1,CASSIRTGGYNEQFF,TGTGCCAGTAGTATTAGGACAGGGGGCTACAATGAGCAGTTCTTC
TRBV6-5,TRBJ2-3,NA,CASRYGTLSTDTQYF,TGTGCCAGCAGGTACGGGACTCTAAGCACAGATACGCAGTATTTT
TRBV5-5,TRBJ1-2,NA,CASSLAPKFLPNYGYTF,TGTGCCAGCAGCTTAGCCCCTAAATTCCTGCCTAACTATGGCTACACCTTC
TRBV12-5,TRBJ2-7,NA,CASGWRAWEQYF,TGTGCTAGTGGGTGGAGGGCCTGGGAGCAGTACTTC
TRBV6-1,TRBJ1-1,TRBD1,CASSAWDRGFEAFF,TGTGCCAGCAGCGCCTGGGACAGGGGTTTTGAAGCTTTCTTT
TRBV4-1,TRBJ1-3,TRBD1,CASSQIGTAGNTIYF,TGCGCCAGCAGCCAAATCGGGACAGCTGGAAACACCATATATTTT
TRBV7-9,TRBJ1-2,TRBD1,CASSPTGGYGYTF,TGTGCCAGCAGCCCGACAGGGGGCTATGGCTACACCTTC
TRBV2,TRBJ1-5,NA,CASSAIGGSNQPQHF,TGTGCCAGCAGCGCGATCGGGGGTAGCAATCAGCCCCAGCATTTT
TRBV5-1,TRBJ1-2,NA,CASSPRDRSYGYTF,TGCGCCAGCAGCCCAAGAGACAGGAGCTATGGCTACACCTTC
TRBV5-6,TRBJ1-2,TRBD1,CASSPPAQGASYGYTF,TGTGCCAGCAGCCCCCCGGCGCAGGGGGCATCCTATGGCTACACCTTC
TRBV9,TRBJ1-5,NA,CASSPGGLNQPQHF,TGTGCCAGCAGCCCCGGGGGGTTAAATCAGCCCCAGCATTTT
TRBV27,TRBJ1-2,TRBD1,CASSPTDRANYGYTF,TGTGCCAGCAGTCCGACGGACAGGGCGAACTATGGCTACACCTTC
TRBV6-6,TRBJ1-5,TRBD1,CASSLTGVHQPQHF,TGTGCCAGCAGCCTCACAGGGGTCCATCAGCCCCAGCATTTT